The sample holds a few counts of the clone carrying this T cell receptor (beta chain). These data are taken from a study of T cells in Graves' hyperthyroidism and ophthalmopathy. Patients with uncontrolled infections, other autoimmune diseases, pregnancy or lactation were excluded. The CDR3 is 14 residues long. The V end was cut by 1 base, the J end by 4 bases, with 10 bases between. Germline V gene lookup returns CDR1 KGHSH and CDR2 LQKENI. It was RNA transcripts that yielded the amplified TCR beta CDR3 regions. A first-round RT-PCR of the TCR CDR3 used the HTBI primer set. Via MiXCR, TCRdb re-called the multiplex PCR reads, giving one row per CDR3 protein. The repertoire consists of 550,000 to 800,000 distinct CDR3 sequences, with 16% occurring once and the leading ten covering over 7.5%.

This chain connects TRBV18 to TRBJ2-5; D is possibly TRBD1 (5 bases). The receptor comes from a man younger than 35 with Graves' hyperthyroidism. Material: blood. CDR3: CASSPQGSGETQYF. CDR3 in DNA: TGTGCCAGCTCACCACAGGGGTCGGGAGAGACCCAGTACTTC.